Listed below are T cell receptor beta chains from one sample, sequenced in a study of T cells after somatic rescue of genetic block. Profiled with immunoSEQ multiplex PCR; TCRdb holds only in-frame clones, not every one. The sample has 70,000 to 85,000 clones, roughly 88% seen once. The sequenced sample was peripheral blood mononuclear cells (PBMCs). The origin of the receptors is a man younger than 40. Both conserved end residues are part of each CDR3. Each record gives: D gene, clone size, V gene, J gene, CDR3 DNA, CDR3 protein. A D gene is named only where the DNA matches it firmly. Some rows have no size entry. The others give once, few or many, or a class for an expanded clone.

d_call: .
clone_size: .
v_call: TRBV4-1
j_call: TRBJ1-5
cdr3_nt: TGCGCCAGCAGCCAGGCCGGGACACAGAACCAGCCCCAGCATTTT
cdr3_aa: CASSQAGTQNQPQHF

d_call: .
clone_size: .
v_call: TRBV6-5
j_call: TRBJ1-4
cdr3_nt: TGTGCCAGCAGGGCTTATGGGATTGGGGAAAAACTGTTTTTT
cdr3_aa: CASRAYGIGEKLFF

d_call: .
clone_size: .
v_call: TRBV7-8
j_call: TRBJ1-1
cdr3_nt: TGTGCCAGCAGCCCCAGGAGGCCGCCGGGGTCTGAAGCTTTCTTT
cdr3_aa: CASSPRRPPGSEAFF

d_call: TRBD1
clone_size: once
v_call: TRBV6-6
j_call: TRBJ2-7
cdr3_nt: TGTGCCAGCAGTTACGTGACAGGGGGTAGGTACGAGCAGTACTTC
cdr3_aa: CASSYVTGGRYEQYF

d_call: TRBD2
clone_size: .
v_call: TRBV10-3
j_call: TRBJ2-1
cdr3_nt: TGTGCCATCAGTGAGTCGTGGGCTAGCGGGTTAAATGAGCAGTTCTTC
cdr3_aa: CAISESWASGLNEQFF

d_call: .
clone_size: .
v_call: TRBV5-1
j_call: TRBJ1-4
cdr3_nt: TGCGCCAGCAGCGTTACAGGTGCAACTAATGAAAAACTGTTTTTT
cdr3_aa: CASSVTGATNEKLFF

d_call: .
clone_size: .
v_call: TRBV5-6
j_call: TRBJ2-7
cdr3_nt: TGTGCCAGCAGCGACTCCTACGAGCAGTACTTC
cdr3_aa: CASSDSYEQYF

d_call: .
clone_size: once
v_call: TRBV11-2
j_call: TRBJ1-6
cdr3_nt: TGTGCCAGCAGCTTAGCGGGCAGAGGTAATTCACCCCTCCACTTT
cdr3_aa: CASSLAGRGNSPLHF

d_call: .
clone_size: .
v_call: TRBV5-1
j_call: TRBJ1-3
cdr3_nt: TGCGCCAGCAGCCCCGACAGCTCTGGAAACACCATATATTTT
cdr3_aa: CASSPDSSGNTIYF

d_call: .
clone_size: .
v_call: TRBV6-5
j_call: TRBJ2-7
cdr3_nt: TGTGCCAGCGGGACCCCTTTGGGCGAGCAGTACTTC
cdr3_aa: CASGTPLGEQYF

d_call: TRBD1
clone_size: .
v_call: TRBV5-8
j_call: TRBJ2-5
cdr3_nt: TGTGCCAGCAGCCAGGACAGGGGACCCCAGATGGACCAAGAGACCCAGTACTTC
cdr3_aa: CASSQDRGPQMDQETQYF

d_call: .
clone_size: .
v_call: TRBV10-2
j_call: TRBJ1-1
cdr3_nt: TGCGCCAGCAGTGATTTTGATGCACCGGACACTGAAGCTTTCTTT
cdr3_aa: CASSDFDAPDTEAFF

d_call: .
clone_size: .
v_call: TRBV4-3
j_call: TRBJ1-3
cdr3_nt: TGCGCCAGCAGCCAAGGCCTCGGGACCGGAAACACCATATATTTT
cdr3_aa: CASSQGLGTGNTIYF

d_call: .
clone_size: .
v_call: TRBV28
j_call: TRBJ1-2
cdr3_nt: TGTGCCAGCAGCCGCTATGGCTACACCTTC
cdr3_aa: CASSRYGYTF

d_call: .
clone_size: .
v_call: TRBV27
j_call: TRBJ2-1
cdr3_nt: TGTGCCAGCAGTTTATTTGCCCACAATGAGCAGTTCTTC
cdr3_aa: CASSLFAHNEQFF

d_call: TRBD2
clone_size: .
v_call: TRBV7-9
j_call: TRBJ2-3
cdr3_nt: TGTGCCAGCAGCGAGGGTAGCGGGGACCCAGATACGCAGTATTTT
cdr3_aa: CASSEGSGDPDTQYF

d_call: TRBD1
clone_size: .
v_call: TRBV5-1
j_call: TRBJ2-5
cdr3_nt: TGCGCCACAAGACAGGGGTGGCAAGAGACCCAGTACTTC
cdr3_aa: CATRQGWQETQYF

d_call: .
clone_size: once
v_call: TRBV10-2
j_call: TRBJ1-5
cdr3_nt: TGCGCCAGCAGTGAAGACCCAGTAGATAGCAATCAGCCCCAGCATTTT
cdr3_aa: CASSEDPVDSNQPQHF